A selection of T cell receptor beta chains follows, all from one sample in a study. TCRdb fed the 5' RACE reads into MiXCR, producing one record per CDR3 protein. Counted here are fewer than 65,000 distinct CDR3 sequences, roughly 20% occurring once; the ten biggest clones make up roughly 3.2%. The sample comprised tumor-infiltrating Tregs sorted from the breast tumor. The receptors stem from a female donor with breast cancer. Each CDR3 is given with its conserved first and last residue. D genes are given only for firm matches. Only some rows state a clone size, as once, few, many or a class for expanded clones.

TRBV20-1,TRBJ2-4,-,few,TGCAGTGCTACCAAACAGAGGGTCAAAAACATTCAGTACTTC,CSATKQRVKNIQYF
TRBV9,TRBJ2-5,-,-,TGTGCCAGCAGCGTAGAGCACAGCCCCCTTGAGACCCAGTACTTC,CASSVEHSPLETQYF
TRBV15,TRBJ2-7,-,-,TGTGCCACCAGCAGAGATCTGGTCAGGGCCTACGAGCAGTACTTC,CATSRDLVRAYEQYF
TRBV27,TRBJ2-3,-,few,TGTGCCAGCAGTTTATCGCAACCCCGACAGGATACGCAGTATTTT,CASSLSQPRQDTQYF
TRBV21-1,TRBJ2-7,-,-,TGTGCCAGCATCAGGGGGAGGGTATCCTACGAGCAGTACTTC,CASIRGRVSYEQYF
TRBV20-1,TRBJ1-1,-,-,TGCAGTGCTAGAGCGGCAGGGAGGGGGTACACTGAAGCTTTCTTT,CSARAAGRGYTEAFF
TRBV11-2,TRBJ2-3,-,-,TGTGCCAGCAGCTCCGCGGCAGGCAGAAGGGGGACGTACACAGATACGCAGTATTTT,CASSSAAGRRGTYTDTQYF
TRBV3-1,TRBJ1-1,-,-,TGTGCCAGCAGCCAAGGGCGGGGAGGAGCTGGAGCTTTCTTT,CASSQGRGGAGAFF
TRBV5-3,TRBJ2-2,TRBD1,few,TGTGCCAGAAGCCCCGGGACAGGGGACACCGGGGAGCTGTTTTTT,CARSPGTGDTGELFF
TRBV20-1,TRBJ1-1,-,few,TGCAGTGCTGCCCCCGGGGGCAAGGGTGAAGCTTTCTTT,CSAAPGGKGEAFF
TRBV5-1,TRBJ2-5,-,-,TGCGCCAGCAGCCCCCCCGACCGAGGAGGCGGGGGCGAGACCCAGTACTTC,CASSPPDRGGGGETQYF
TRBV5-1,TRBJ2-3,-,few,TGCGCCAGCAGCTCTGGGAGGATAAGCACAGATACGCAGTATTTT,CASSSGRISTDTQYF
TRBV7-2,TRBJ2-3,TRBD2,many,TGTGCCAGCAGCCGGGACTATAGGGCAGATACGCAGTATTTT,CASSRDYRADTQYF
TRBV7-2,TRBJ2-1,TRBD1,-,TGTGCCAGCAGCTCGACAGGGCTCTTAAACAATGAGCAGTTCTTC,CASSSTGLLNNEQFF
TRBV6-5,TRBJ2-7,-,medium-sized,TGTGCCAGCAGTTATTCCGGGACCCTCTCCTACGAGCAGTACTTC,CASSYSGTLSYEQYF
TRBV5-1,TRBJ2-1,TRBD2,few,TGCGCCAGCAGCTTGGGGCGGGAGAGCTCCTACAATGAGCAGTTCTTC,CASSLGRESSYNEQFF
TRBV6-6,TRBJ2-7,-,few,TGTGCCAGCAGCCTCGGACAACTTACCTCCTACGAGCAGTACTTC,CASSLGQLTSYEQYF
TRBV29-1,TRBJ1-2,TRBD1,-,TGCAGCGTCAAACTTGGAGGGGGCGCTGGCTACACCTTC,CSVKLGGGAGYTF
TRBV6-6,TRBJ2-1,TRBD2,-,TGTGCCAGCAGTTACTCCGCGCCCGGTGGCGGGAGGGCAGAGGAGCAGTTCTTC,CASSYSAPGGGRAEEQFF
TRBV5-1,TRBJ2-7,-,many,TGCGCCAGCAGACTAACAGGAATCACCTACGAGCAGTACTTC,CASRLTGITYEQYF